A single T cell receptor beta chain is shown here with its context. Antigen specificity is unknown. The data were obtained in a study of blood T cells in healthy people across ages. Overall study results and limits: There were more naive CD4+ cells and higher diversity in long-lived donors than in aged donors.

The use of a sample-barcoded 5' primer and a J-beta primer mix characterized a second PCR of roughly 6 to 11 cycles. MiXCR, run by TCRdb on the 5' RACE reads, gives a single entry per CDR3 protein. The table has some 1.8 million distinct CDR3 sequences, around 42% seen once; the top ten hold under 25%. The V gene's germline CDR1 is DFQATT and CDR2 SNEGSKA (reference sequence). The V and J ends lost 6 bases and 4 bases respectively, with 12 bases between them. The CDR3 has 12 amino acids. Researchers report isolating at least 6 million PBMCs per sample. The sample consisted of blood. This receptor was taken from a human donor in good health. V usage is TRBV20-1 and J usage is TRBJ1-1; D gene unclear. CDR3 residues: CSAYTLATEAFF. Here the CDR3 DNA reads TGCAGTGCCTACACCCTTGCCACTGAAGCTTTCTTT.